This note documents a single TCR beta chain sequence. Antigen: not known. The data are from a study of CXCR3-negative and CXCR3-positive naive CD8 T cells. Study in general: Some 140 million TRB reads were obtained in total, which works out to about 1.5 +/- 0.3 million per library. Notes on the study in general: Naive cells that were CXCR3-negative or CXCR3-positive used TRBV-TRBJ genes alike, while memory cells diverged. Against CXCR3-negative naive cells, CXCR3-positive naive cells showed more hydrophobic TRB CDR3s.

Preparation of TRB cDNA libraries relied on 5' RACE carrying UMI labels. TCRdb reprocessed the 5' RACE reads and stores each CDR3 protein as one record, lacking DNA. The sample features some 120,000 distinct CDR3 sequences, with around 0.62% in its top ten. The germline V gene has CDR1 MNHEY and CDR2 SMNVEV (reference sequence). The CDR3 is 14 residues long. The sequenced sample was naive CXCR3+ CD8+ T cells from blood. Subset denoted: CD45RO-CCR7+CD27+CD95- naive CD8+ T cells expressing CXCR3 (TNR3+). The sequence derives from a human donor in good health. Some clones in this sample may be carry-over from other donors' samples. V and J are TRBV27 and TRBJ1-6; TCRdb's assignment of TRBD1 cannot be checked, as there is no DNA. CDR3 in amino acids: CASSLIQGGSPLHF.